A single sample gave rise to the 12 T cell receptor beta chains below, sequenced in a study. One entry per CDR3 protein, called by TCRdb with MiXCR from the 5' RACE reads. The table shows 30,000 or so distinct CDR3 sequences, with approximately 24% occurring only once. Sequencing was done on a sample of memory CD4+ T cells sorted from blood. The subset is: memory CD4+ T cells, CD4+CD45RO+CD25-. The receptors come from a female donor with breast cancer.

As to this clonotype: Compared with germline, one end of the junction differs, possibly owing to a read error. The V gene is TRBV3-1, the J gene TRBJ2-3, with D unclear. Germline loops: CDR1 LGHDT, CDR2 YNNKEL (reference sequence). The CDR3 consists of 15 residues. The CDR3 DNA sequence: TGTGCCAGCAGCCAAGAGGCCGGGCTTGCAGATACGCAATATTTT. It yields the protein CASSQEAGLADTQYF.

V is TRBV30 and J is TRBJ2-1; no reliable D call. The germline gives CDR1 GTSNPN, CDR2 SVGIG (reference sequence). This CDR3 contains 15 residues. Trimming took off 0 bases at V and 0 bases at J, with 9 bases between the two ends. The CDR3 DNA is TGTGCCTGGAGTGTAAGTTTAAGCTCCTACAATGAGCAGTTCTTC. It codes for CAWSVSLSSYNEQFF.

Note on this clonotype: One base away lies a much larger clone, so this may be a sequencing read error. V and J are TRBV7-3 and TRBJ2-2; D possibly corresponds to TRBD1 (6 bases). Trimming stripped 4 bases from V and 3 bases from J, with 9 bases between. The CDR3 is made up of 14 amino acids. In germline, CDR1 is SGHTA, CDR2 FQGTGA. The CDR3 sequence: CASSSDSDTGELFF. Written as DNA, the CDR3 is TGTGCCAGCAGCTCGGACAGTGACACCGGGGAGCTGTTTTTT.

In this sample, this clonotype turned up a few times. J is TRBJ2-7 and V is TRBV28; weak D call: TRBD1 (6 bases). V was cut by 3 bases and J by 4 bases, with 10 bases left in between. Germline V gene sequence: CDR1 MDHEN, CDR2 SYDVKM. CDR3 size: 13 residues. CDR3 loop: CASSFSGEYEQYF. The CDR3 DNA follows: TGTGCCAGCAGTTTTTCAGGGGAGTACGAGCAGTACTTC.

The V call is TRBV5-1, the J call TRBJ2-2, with 10 bases lining up with TRBD1. V was pared by 4 bases and J by 0 bases, with 12 bases of the junction left unmatched. Germline-derived CDR1 and CDR2 are SGHRS and YFSETQ. The CDR3 length is 19 residues. The DNA of the CDR3 is TGCGCCAGCAGCAGATTGGGATGGACAGGGGGAACGAACACCGGGGAGCTGTTTTTT. Protein sequence: CASSRLGWTGGTNTGELFF.

A word on this clonotype: A single base separates this from a much larger clone, so it may be a read error. This rearrangement joins TRBV10-3 to TRBJ1-2; a weak D match, TRBD1 (6 bases). Germline-derived CDR1 and CDR2 are ENHRY and SYGVKD. The CDR3 consists of 15 residues. Trimming took off 0 bases at V and 3 bases at J, with 11 bases between the two ends. CDR3 in DNA: TGTGCCATCAGTGAGTCGAACAGGGAGGACTATGGCTACACCTTC. Amino acids: CAISESNREDYGYTF.

The chain combines TRBV6-2 or TRBV6-3 with TRBJ2-1; D call uncertain. V dropped 4 bases and J dropped 5 bases, with 9 bases sitting between them. This CDR3 region has 13 residues. The germline gives CDR1 MNHEY, CDR2 SVGEGT. Here the CDR3 DNA reads TGTGCCAGCAGTTGCTCCAAGAACAATGAGCAGTTCTTC. Encoded protein: CASSCSKNNEQFF.

In DNA, the CDR3 is TGCAGTGCTAGCCTTGGGGGGAGTCCGGGACAGGGAAGCACCGGGGAGCTGTTTTTT. Protein product: CSASLGGSPGQGSTGELFF. The J gene is TRBJ2-2, the V gene TRBV20-1; 9 bases match TRBD1. This CDR3 spans 19 amino acids. CDR1 is DFQATT and CDR2 is SNEGSKA in the germline V gene (reference sequence). J lost 4 bases, V lost 3 bases, and 18 bases had no gene match.

By sample share, this clonotype is medium-sized. The chain is built from TRBV5-1 and TRBJ2-1; 7 nucleotides align to TRBD1. This CDR3 region has 16 residues. The germline CDR1 and CDR2 sequences are SGHRS and YFSETQ. Losses at the gene ends were 3 bases for V and 4 bases for J; bases not matched to a gene: 10. CDR3 DNA: TGCGCCAGCAGCTCCCGGGACAGACCCCTTTACAATGAGCAGTTCTTC. As protein: CASSSRDRPLYNEQFF.

This clonotype was recorded at least ten times. J is TRBJ2-3 and V is TRBV6-4, with TRBD1 as a possible D gene (5 bases). CDR3 length equals 14 residues. Germline V lookup: CDR1 MRHNA, CDR2 SNTAGT. V was clipped by 1 base and J by 3 bases, with 8 bases between them. CDR3 in amino acids: CASSDFPGTDTQYF. The CDR3 DNA reads as TGTGCCAGCAGTGACTTTCCAGGGACAGATACGCAGTATTTT.

In this sample, this clonotype turned up a few times. The rearrangement links TRBV15 to TRBJ1-1, with D uncertain. This CDR3 contains 15 residues. Trimming removed 0 bases from V and 1 base from J, with 9 bases in between. Germline CDR1 and CDR2: LNHNV and YYDKDF (reference sequence). The CDR3 spells CATSRDRGANTEAFF. As DNA, the CDR3 is TGTGCCACCAGCAGAGATCGGGGTGCGAACACTGAAGCTTTCTTT.

Concerning this clonotype itself: This may be a read error: a much more frequent sequence differs by one nucleotide. The chain links TRBV6-2 or TRBV6-3 to TRBJ2-2; maybe TRBD2 (5 bases). Germline lookup yields CDR1 MNHEY and CDR2 SVGEGT. This CDR3 contains 15 residues. Trimming took off 5 bases at V and 9 bases at J, with 19 bases between the two ends. CDR3 protein: CASSQTQRWTRELFF. The CDR3 bases are TGTGCCAGCAGTCAAACCCAGCGGTGGACCCGGGAGCTGTTTTTT.